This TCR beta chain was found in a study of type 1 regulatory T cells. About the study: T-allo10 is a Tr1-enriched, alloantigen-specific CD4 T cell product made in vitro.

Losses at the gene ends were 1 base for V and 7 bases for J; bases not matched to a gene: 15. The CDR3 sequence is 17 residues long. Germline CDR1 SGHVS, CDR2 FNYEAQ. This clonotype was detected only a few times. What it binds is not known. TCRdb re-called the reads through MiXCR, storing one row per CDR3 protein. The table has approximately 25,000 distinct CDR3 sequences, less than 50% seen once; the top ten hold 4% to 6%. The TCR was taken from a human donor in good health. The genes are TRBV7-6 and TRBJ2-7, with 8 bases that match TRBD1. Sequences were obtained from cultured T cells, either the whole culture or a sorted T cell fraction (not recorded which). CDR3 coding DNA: TGTGCCAGCAGCTTAGTCGGGACCGGGACAGGTCCTCGGGAGCAGTACTTC. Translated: CASSLVGTGTGPREQYF.